One sample yielded the 19 T cell receptor beta chains listed below, sequenced in a study of cytomegalovirus exposure and HLA in healthy donors. 60 Vbeta and 13 Jbeta primers were used in PCR. Using immunoSEQ multiplex PCR, the repertoire was profiled, and TCRdb retains in-frame clones only, with some absent. Here the sample spans 100,000 to 150,000 clones, 8.5% to 10% being singletons. What was sequenced was PBMCs. The receptors were sampled from a middle-aged man in good health and CMV-seronegative.

This chain uses TRBV19 with TRBJ2-1; the match to TRBD2 covers 9 bases. Germline V gene data show CDR1 as LNHDA and CDR2 as SQIVND (reference sequence). V lost 3 bases and J lost 7; bases outside the gene matches: 10. The CDR3 is 16 amino acids. CDR3 sequence: CASSIPPSGVRNEQFF. The CDR3, as DNA: TGTGCCAGTAGTATCCCTCCTAGCGGGGTACGGAATGAGCAGTTCTTC. Looking up the rest from reference TRBV19 and TRBJ2-1 gives the full variable domain: DGGITQSPKYLFRKEGQNVTLSCEQNLNHDAMYWYRQDPGQGLRLIYYSQIVNDFQKGDIAEGYSVSREKKESFPLTVTSAQKNPTAFYLCASSIPPSGVRNEQFFGPGTRLTVL.

V usage is TRBV6-1 and J usage is TRBJ2-7; D unresolved. Deletions cut 1 base from V and 5 bases from J, with 15 bases between. Germline assignment: CDR1 MNHNS and CDR2 SASEGT. The CDR3 is 15 residues long. The CDR3 spells CASSEGLYGANEQYF. The CDR3 bases are TGTGCCAGCAGTGAAGGTTTGTACGGAGCCAACGAGCAGTACTTC.

This clone was observed a few times. The genes are TRBV5-4 and TRBJ2-5; 16 bases match TRBD2. CDR1 and CDR2 (germline): SGHNT, YYREEE (reference sequence). The CDR3 is made up of 18 amino acids. J gave up 7 bases and V 4 bases, and 13 bases lay outside the gene matches. CDR3 sequence (DNA): TGTGCCAGCAGCCCCGGGACTAGCGGGGGGGCTGCGGTCGGGACCCAGTACTTC. It codes for CASSPGTSGGAAVGTQYF.

This clone was observed a few times. V usage is TRBV4-2 and J usage is TRBJ2-5; TRBD2 matches 12 bases. The CDR3 is made up of 16 amino acids. The germline CDR1 and CDR2 sequences are LGHNA and YNFKEQ. V was pared by 5 bases and J by 2 bases, with 6 bases of the junction left unmatched. The CDR3 loop reads CASSTRLAGAQETQYF. The CDR3 DNA reads as TGTGCCAGCAGCACACGACTAGCGGGAGCTCAAGAGACCCAGTACTTC.

This clone showed up just a few times. The genes are TRBV4-3 and TRBJ2-2; D may be TRBD2 (7 bases). This CDR3 is 16 amino acids long. Germline CDR1 LGHNA, CDR2 YSLEER. Trimming stripped 1 base from V and 4 bases from J, with 13 bases between. The CDR3 sequence: CASSQVAGAITGELFF. The CDR3 nucleotides are TGCGCCAGCAGCCAAGTGGCGGGGGCAATCACCGGGGAGCTGTTTTTT.

V usage is TRBV19 and J usage is TRBJ2-5; 8 nucleotides match TRBD1. CDR3 length equals 14 residues. V was pared by 3 bases and J by 5 bases, with 5 bases of the junction left unmatched. Germline assignment: CDR1 LNHDA and CDR2 SQIVND (reference sequence). The CDR3 region has the DNA TGTGCCAGTAGTATCGACAGGGGAGGCGAGACCCAGTACTTC. Protein product: CASSIDRGGETQYF.

About this clone itself: The same CDR3 is also encoded by other DNA sequences in this sample. V is TRBV6-6 and J is TRBJ2-3, with 8 bases that match TRBD2. Trimming cost V 10 bases and J 1 base; bases outside gene matches: 7. CDR1 is MNHNY and CDR2 is SVGAGI in the germline V gene (reference sequence). This CDR3 is built from 14 residues. The CDR3 loop is CAIKAGARTDTQYF. CDR3 sequence (DNA): TGTGCCATCAAAGCGGGGGCCCGCACAGATACGCAGTATTTT.

This clone was observed a handful of times. This chain uses TRBV5-4 with TRBJ1-3; tentative D call: TRBD1 (5 bases). Between the trimmed V and J ends, which lost 4 bases and 4 bases, there was a span of 9 bases. The CDR3 runs 13 residues. Germline V CDR1 and CDR2: SGHNT, YYREEE (reference sequence). The CDR3 DNA sequence: TGTGCCAGCAGCCAAAACAGGGGAAACACCATATATTTT. Its protein is CASSQNRGNTIYF.

The chain employs TRBV6-5 and TRBJ2-3; 9 nucleotides match TRBD1. V shed 5 bases and J 3 bases; nucleotides not matched to a gene: 6. This CDR3 comprises 15 residues. Germline CDR1 reads MNHEY; CDR2 reads SVGAGI. Here the CDR3 reads CASSTGGLGTDTQYF. The CDR3 nucleotides read TGTGCCAGCAGTACAGGGGGCTTGGGGACAGATACGCAGTATTTT.

The chain is built from TRBV10-3 and TRBJ1-1, with 10 bases lining up with TRBD1. The junction had 4 bases not matched to a gene; V was cut back by 7 bases and J by 5 bases. CDR3 size: 13 residues. Germline assignment: CDR1 ENHRY and CDR2 SYGVKD. CDR3 in amino acids: CAITPGQGTEAFF. CDR3 in DNA: TGTGCCATCACCCCGGGACAGGGGACTGAAGCTTTCTTT.

The CDR3 nucleotides read TGTGCCAGCAGTGAAGCGGTGAGGACAGGGCGCCATGAGCAGTTCTTC. Its protein product is CASSEAVRTGRHEQFF. The rearrangement links TRBV2 to TRBJ2-1; 8 bases match TRBD1. The ends lost 0 bases at V and 8 bases at J; junction bases unmatched: 9. The CDR3 totals 16 residues. Germline values: CDR1 SNHLY, CDR2 FYNNEI.

The chain combines TRBV5-1 with TRBJ2-2; D remains unclear. Per germline, CDR1 SGHRS and CDR2 YFSETQ. The V and J ends lost 1 base and 0 bases respectively, with 13 bases between them. The CDR3 totals 17 residues. CDR3 protein: CASSLPTANTNTGELFF. The CDR3 region has the DNA TGCGCCAGCAGCTTGCCCACAGCAAATACGAACACCGGGGAGCTGTTTTTT.

The gene calls are TRBV2 and TRBJ2-2, with 7 nucleotides matching TRBD1. CDR1 is SNHLY and CDR2 is FYNNEI in the germline V gene. There are 14 residues in the CDR3. Germline trimming cut 11 bases from V and 0 bases from J; bases unmatched to any gene: 6. DNA of the CDR3: TGTGCCCGAACGCAGGGGGCGAACACCGGGGAGCTGTTTTTT. Translated: CARTQGANTGELFF.

The chain is built from TRBV5-6 and TRBJ1-4; D perhaps matches TRBD1 (5 bases). Germline CDR1 SGHDT, CDR2 YYEEEE. V was cut by 0 bases and J by 4 bases, with 7 bases left in between. This CDR3 has 14 amino acids. The CDR3 sequence: CASSLGQFNEKLFF. CDR3 DNA: TGTGCCAGCAGCTTGGGACAGTTTAATGAAAAACTGTTTTTT.

The V and J genes are TRBV7-8 and TRBJ1-4; D may be TRBD1 (6 bases). Germline CDR1 reads SGHVS; CDR2 reads FQNEAQ. The CDR3 is 15 residues long. V shed 6 bases and J shed 5 bases, with 16 bases lying between them. In DNA, the CDR3 is TGTGCCAGCAGGACCCCGGGGCAGGGGAATGAAAAACTGTTTTTT. Translated, it gives CASRTPGQGNEKLFF.

The chain uses TRBV2 and TRBJ2-7, with D possibly TRBD1 on 6 matching bases. Trimming cost V 7 bases and J 3 bases, with 16 bases left between them. Germline V gene sequence: CDR1 SNHLY, CDR2 FYNNEI. The CDR3 extends over 14 amino acids. The CDR3 protein is CASNPAGTLYEQYF. DNA for the CDR3: TGTGCCAGCAATCCCGCCGGGACACTCTACGAGCAGTACTTC.

This clone was found a few times. V is TRBV7-2 and J is TRBJ2-3, with a possible D match to TRBD1 (5 bases). There are 15 residues in the CDR3. Germline V gene data show CDR1 as SGHTA and CDR2 as FQGNSA. Trimming took 4 bases from V and 6 from J, leaving 17 bases between them. CDR3 amino acids: CASSSVQGGSDTQYF. The CDR3 DNA follows: TGTGCCAGCAGCTCGGTTCAGGGTGGGTCGGATACGCAGTATTTT.

This clone was seen a few times. The rearrangement uses TRBV9 and TRBJ2-5; possible D gene TRBD2, 6 bases. Germline V gene sequence: CDR1 SGDLS, CDR2 YYNGEE. V was pared by 0 bases and J by 0 bases, with 15 bases between. The CDR3 consists of 17 residues. The CDR3 loop is CASSVAGGGGYQETQYF. DNA for the CDR3: TGTGCCAGCAGCGTAGCTGGTGGTGGGGGGTACCAAGAGACCCAGTACTTC.

This clone was counted only a few times. The chain has TRBV13 and TRBJ2-1; a weak D match, TRBD1 (8 bases). The ends were cut back, 0 bases at V and 7 bases at J, with 10 bases in the middle. Germline V gives CDR1 PRHDT, CDR2 FYEKMQ (reference sequence). The CDR3 loop spans 14 amino acids. CDR3 protein: CASSLGQGGNEQFF. DNA of the CDR3: TGTGCCAGCAGCTTAGGACAGGGGGGGAATGAGCAGTTCTTC.